This T cell receptor beta chain appears in the sequencing data of a study of blood T cell repertoires in COVID-19. Study background: Material from acute and convalescent COVID-19 was sourced from the United States, Italy and Spain. The cDNA or gDNA used as material had been derived from T cells, B-cell-depleted T cells, or PBMCs.

How the authors handled the data: Cell counts per sample came from amplifying reference gene primers. Sequenced by immunoSEQ multiplex PCR; TCRdb stores in-frame clones only, minus some. V and J calls and clone size follow that table, whereas D and trimming were derived from the DNA. This table has 110,000 or so clones, 80% to 90% appearing once. This CDR3 has 15 amino acids. Germline V gene lookup returns CDR1 SNHLY and CDR2 FYNNEI. V was clipped by 1 base and J by 5 bases, with 14 bases between them. Sequenced: peripheral blood. V gene TRBV2 combines with J gene TRBJ1-2; D is unresolved. The sequence was collected from a woman at least 80 years old with active or convalescent COVID-19. The CDR3 here is CASSEGPGVGYGYTF. The CDR3 region has the DNA TGTGCCAGCAGTGAAGGGCCCGGGGTTGGTTATGGCTACACCTTC. The full variable domain, its missing parts supplied by reference TRBV2 and TRBJ1-2, is EPEVTQTPSHQVTQMGQEVILRCVPISNHLYFYWYRQILGQKVEFLVSFYNNEISEKSEIFDDQFSVERPDGSNFTLKIRSTKLEDSAMYFCASSEGPGVGYGYTFGSGTRLTVV.